This entry lists 7 T cell receptor beta chains sequenced from one sample in a study of blood T cell repertoires in COVID-19 (dated by TCRdb to the early 2020s). Libraries were constructed by the immunoSEQ multiplex PCR assay. This immuneACCESS table, as held by TCRdb, lists in-frame sequences with V and J called but not all clones. Of the missing ones, under half trace to an unresolved V gene in checked studies; the others have no known cause. Recorded for this sample are about 140,000 clones; 80% to 85% of them occurred a single time. The leading ten clones occupy 8.5% to 9% of the sample. The material sequenced was peripheral blood. The receptor set was obtained from a man aged 25-40 years with COVID-19, enrolled during active disease.

This sequence joins TRBV9 and TRBJ1-2, with a possible D match to TRBD1 (5 bases). V was clipped by 2 bases and J by 3 bases, with 17 bases between them. Germline CDR1 is SGDLS and CDR2 is YYNGEE. The CDR3 extends over 16 amino acids. The CDR3 here is CASSVRSTVTYYGYTF. CDR3 sequence (DNA): TGTGCCAGCAGCGTCCGATCGACAGTGACTTACTATGGCTACACCTTC.

The rearrangement links TRBV29-1 to TRBJ2-4, with 16 bases fitting TRBD2. Trimming took 7 bases from V and 3 from J; bases not matched to a gene: 12. The CDR3 totals 18 residues. Per the germline V gene, CDR1 is SQVTM and CDR2 is ANQGSEA. The CDR3 reads CSAGIGTSGRGGKNIQYF. In DNA form, the CDR3 reads TGCAGCGCCGGTATAGGGACTAGCGGGAGGGGGGGCAAAAACATTCAGTACTTC.

The J gene is TRBJ2-1, the V gene TRBV5-4; 10 bases agree with TRBD1. CDR3 length: 13 residues. Germline values: CDR1 SGHNT, CDR2 YYREEE (reference sequence). V gave up 3 bases and J gave up 6 bases; unmatched junction bases: 0. The CDR3 region has the DNA TGTGCCAGCAGCTGGACAGGGGGCAATGAGCAGTTCTTC. Translation: CASSWTGGNEQFF.

The rearrangement links TRBV28 to TRBJ2-7, with a weak D call TRBD1 (6 bases). V was shortened by 1 base and J by 1 base, with 14 bases between the two germline ends. The CDR3 covers 16 residues. Germline values: CDR1 MDHEN, CDR2 SYDVKM. CDR3 in DNA: TGTGCCAGCAGTTTATTCGAGGGGGTGTTGTCCTACGAGCAGTACTTC. Its protein product is CASSLFEGVLSYEQYF.

CDR3 amino acids: CASKGVVPGTKVKTQYF. The DNA of the CDR3 is TGTGCCAGCAAGGGAGTCGTCCCCGGGACTAAAGTAAAGACCCAGTACTTC. This chain links TRBV2 with TRBJ2-5, with TRBD2 matching 7 bases. CDR3 length: 17 amino acids. Germline CDR1 reads SNHLY; CDR2 reads FYNNEI. With 7 bases clipped from V and 6 bases from J, the junction kept 20 bases outside the gene matches. Full variable domain (missing parts from reference TRBV2 and TRBJ2-5): EPEVTQTPSHQVTQMGQEVILRCVPISNHLYFYWYRQILGQKVEFLVSFYNNEISEKSEIFDDQFSVERPDGSNFTLKIRSTKLEDSAMYFCASKGVVPGTKVKTQYFGPGTRLLVL.

The genes are TRBV7-9 and TRBJ2-1; 12 nucleotides line up with TRBD2. After removal of 5 bases from V and 4 bases from J, the junction contained 9 bases not matched to a gene. This CDR3 region has 17 residues. The germline V gene encodes CDR1 SEHNR and CDR2 FQNEAQ (reference sequence). The CDR3: CASSPNPGLAGYNEQFF. CDR3 coding DNA: TGTGCCAGCAGCCCAAACCCGGGACTAGCGGGTTACAATGAGCAGTTCTTC.

The J gene is TRBJ2-3, the V gene TRBV5-5, with TRBD1 matching 8 bases. This CDR3 has 15 amino acids. Germline loops: CDR1 SGHKS, CDR2 YYEKEE (reference sequence). V shed 3 bases, J shed 4 bases, and the junction held 7 bases outside the gene matches. The CDR3 DNA sequence: TGTGCCAGCAGCTCTATTGGACAGGGACCAGATACGCAGTATTTT. Translated, it gives CASSSIGQGPDTQYF. Drawing the rest from reference TRBV5-5 and TRBJ2-3, the complete variable domain is DAGVTQSPTHLIKTRGQQVTLRCSPISGHKSVSWYQQVLGQGPQFIFQYYEKEERGRGNFPDRFSARQFPNYSSELNVNALLLGDSALYLCASSSIGQGPDTQYFGPGTRLTVL.